This T cell receptor (beta chain) was sequenced during a study of post-analysis software for immune sequencing data. Overall study findings and caveats: Roughly 5 TRBV segments were significantly more frequent in patients than in controls. TRBV5-6, TRBV5-1 and TRBV20-1 were among these segments.

As for this clonotype: Antigen unknown.

Unique molecular identifiers featured in each of the TCR beta cDNA libraries. In TCRdb, the PCR reads were re-called with MiXCR into one record per CDR3 protein. Of approximately 690,000 distinct CDR3 sequences in the sample, 55% to 70% were seen once. Germline loops: CDR1 SGHTA, CDR2 FQGNSA. The ends lost 5 bases at V and 10 bases at J; junction bases unmatched: 12. The CDR3 has 16 residues. The receptor was isolated from a girl aged 2-15 years with multiple sclerosis. Material: blood. This chain uses TRBV7-2 with TRBJ2-1; 12 bases match TRBD2. The CDR3 bases are TGTGCCAGCAGCGCCTCTAGCGGGGGGGGGCTGAGGGAGCAGTTCTTC. This encodes CASSASSGGGLREQFF.